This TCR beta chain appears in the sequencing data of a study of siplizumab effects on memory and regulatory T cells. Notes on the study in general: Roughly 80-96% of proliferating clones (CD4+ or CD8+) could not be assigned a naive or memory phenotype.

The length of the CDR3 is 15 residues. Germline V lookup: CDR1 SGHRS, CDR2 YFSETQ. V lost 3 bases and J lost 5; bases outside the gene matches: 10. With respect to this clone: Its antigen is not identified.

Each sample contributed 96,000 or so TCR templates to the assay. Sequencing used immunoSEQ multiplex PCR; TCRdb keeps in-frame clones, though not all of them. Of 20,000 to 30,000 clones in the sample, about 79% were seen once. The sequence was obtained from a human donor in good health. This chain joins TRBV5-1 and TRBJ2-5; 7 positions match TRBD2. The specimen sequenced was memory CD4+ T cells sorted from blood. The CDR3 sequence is CASSSGLVGGETQYF. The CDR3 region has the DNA TGCGCCAGCAGCTCTGGACTAGTCGGGGGGGAGACCCAGTACTTC.